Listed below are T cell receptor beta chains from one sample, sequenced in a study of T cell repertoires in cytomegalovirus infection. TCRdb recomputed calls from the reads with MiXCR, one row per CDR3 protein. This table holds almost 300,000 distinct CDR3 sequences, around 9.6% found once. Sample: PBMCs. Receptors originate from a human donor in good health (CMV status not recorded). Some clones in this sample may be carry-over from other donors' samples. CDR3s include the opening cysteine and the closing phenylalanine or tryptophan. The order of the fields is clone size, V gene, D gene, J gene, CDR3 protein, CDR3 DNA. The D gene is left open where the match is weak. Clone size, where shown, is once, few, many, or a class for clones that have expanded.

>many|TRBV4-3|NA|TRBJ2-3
CASSEGLGADTQYF
TGCGCCAGCAGCGAGGGGCTCGGAGCAGATACGCAGTATTTT
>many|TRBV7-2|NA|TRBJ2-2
CASIPGVQNTGELFF
TGTGCCAGCATCCCCGGCGTACAGAACACCGGGGAGCTGTTTTTT
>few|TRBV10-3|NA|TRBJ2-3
CAISESMNTDTQYF
TGTGCCATCAGTGAGTCAATGAACACAGATACGCAGTATTTT
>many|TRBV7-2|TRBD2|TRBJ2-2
CASPGIAGMNTGELFF
TGTGCCAGCCCTGGGATAGCGGGGATGAACACCGGGGAGCTGTTTTTT
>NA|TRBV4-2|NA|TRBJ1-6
CASSQEGGYNSPLHF
TGTGCCAGCAGCCAGGAGGGGGGATATAATTCACCCCTCCACTTT
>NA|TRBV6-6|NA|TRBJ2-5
CASSQFQETQYF
TGTGCCAGCAGCCAGTTCCAAGAGACCCAGTACTTC
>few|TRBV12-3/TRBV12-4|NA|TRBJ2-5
CASRIRQQETQYF
TGTGCCAGCAGAATTCGACAGCAAGAGACCCAGTACTTC
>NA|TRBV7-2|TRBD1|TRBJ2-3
CASSLQGASTTDTQYF
TGTGCCAGCAGCTTACAGGGGGCTTCGACCACAGATACGCAGTATTTT
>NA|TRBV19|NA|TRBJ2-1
CASSMRASYNEQFF
TGTGCCAGTAGTATGAGGGCCTCCTACAATGAGCAGTTCTTC
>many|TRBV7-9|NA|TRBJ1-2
CASSSRASLGRGYGYTF
TGTGCCAGCAGCTCCCGGGCTTCCCTGGGCAGGGGCTATGGCTACACCTTC
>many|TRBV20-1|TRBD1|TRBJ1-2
CSAKLGTANYGYTF
TGCAGTGCTAAACTTGGGACAGCTAACTATGGCTACACCTTC
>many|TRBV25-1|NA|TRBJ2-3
CASSDDREGTDTQYF
TGTGCCAGCAGCGACGACAGGGAGGGCACAGATACGCAGTATTTT
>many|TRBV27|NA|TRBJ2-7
CASSSIKGNYEQYF
TGTGCCAGCAGTTCGATTAAGGGCAACTACGAGCAGTACTTC
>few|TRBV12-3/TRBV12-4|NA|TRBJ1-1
CASSLREADRTFF
TGTGCCAGCAGTTTACGAGAGGCCGACAGAACTTTCTTT
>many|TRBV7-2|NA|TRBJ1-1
CASSLVPGLGNTEAFF
TGTGCCAGCAGCTTAGTACCCGGGTTGGGGAACACTGAAGCTTTCTTT
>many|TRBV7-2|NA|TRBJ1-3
CASSPRPGNTIYF
TGTGCCAGCAGCCCCCGACCGGGAAACACCATATATTTT
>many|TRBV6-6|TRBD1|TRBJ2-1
CASSFRDRFYNEQFF
TGTGCCAGCAGTTTCCGGGACAGGTTCTACAATGAGCAGTTCTTC
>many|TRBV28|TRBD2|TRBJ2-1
CASSPGGGRNEQFF
TGTGCCAGCAGTCCGGGCGGGGGGAGGAATGAGCAGTTCTTC
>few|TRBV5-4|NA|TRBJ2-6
CASSLEEGFGANVLTF
TGTGCCAGCAGCTTGGAGGAGGGCTTTGGGGCCAACGTCCTGACTTTC
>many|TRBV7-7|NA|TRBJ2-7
CASSLAEGDEQYF
TGTGCTAGCAGCTTAGCCGAGGGCGACGAGCAGTACTTC
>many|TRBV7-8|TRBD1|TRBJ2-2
CASSRDSYTGELFF
TGTGCCAGCAGCAGGGACAGTTACACCGGGGAGCTGTTTTTT
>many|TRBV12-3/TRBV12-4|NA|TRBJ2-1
CASRLGAFYNEQFF
TGTGCCAGCAGGCTGGGGGCCTTCTACAATGAGCAGTTCTTC
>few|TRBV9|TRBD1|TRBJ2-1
CASSGTGGRDNEQFF
TGTGCCAGCAGCGGAACAGGGGGCCGGGACAATGAGCAGTTCTTC
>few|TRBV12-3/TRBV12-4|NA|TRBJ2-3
CASGREGGTDTQYF
TGTGCCAGCGGTAGGGAAGGCGGTACAGATACGCAGTATTTT